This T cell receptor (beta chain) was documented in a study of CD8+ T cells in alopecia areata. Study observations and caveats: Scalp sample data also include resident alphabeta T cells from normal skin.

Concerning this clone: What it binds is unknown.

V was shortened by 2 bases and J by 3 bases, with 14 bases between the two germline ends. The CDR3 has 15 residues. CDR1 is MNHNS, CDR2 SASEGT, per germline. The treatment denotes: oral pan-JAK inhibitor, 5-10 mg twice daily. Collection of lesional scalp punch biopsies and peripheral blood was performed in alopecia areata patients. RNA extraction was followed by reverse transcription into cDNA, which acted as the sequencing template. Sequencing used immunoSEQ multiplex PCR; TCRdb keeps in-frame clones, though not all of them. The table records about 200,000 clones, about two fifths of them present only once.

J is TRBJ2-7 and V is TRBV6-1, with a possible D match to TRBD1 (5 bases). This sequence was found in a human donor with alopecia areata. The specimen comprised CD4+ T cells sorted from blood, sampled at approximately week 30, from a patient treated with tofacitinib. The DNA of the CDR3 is TGTGCCAGCAGTGAAATTAGGGGATCTTTCTACGAGCAGTACTTC. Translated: CASSEIRGSFYEQYF.